The rows below give T cell receptor beta chains drawn from one sample of a study of human thymus T cells. Sequencing was performed with immunoSEQ multiplex PCR; in TCRdb, only in-frame clones are kept and a portion is missing. The sample includes some 46,000 clones, around 93% of them seen just once. The sequenced sample was blood. These receptors originate from a girl under three years old with a congenital heart defect but otherwise immunologically healthy. Each CDR3 is given with its conserved first and last residue. D genes are given only for firm matches. The size field is filled for only some rows; it gives once, few, many or a size class.

TRBJ2-1 TRBV5-1 TRBD2 - TGCGCCAGCAGCTTAGTCAGTCCTAGCGGGAGGAATGAGCAGTTCTTC CASSLVSPSGRNEQFF
TRBJ1-1 TRBV5-1 - - TGCGCCAGCAGCTTGGCCCAGAACACTGAAGCTTTCTTT CASSLAQNTEAFF
TRBJ2-3 TRBV19 TRBD2 - TGTGCCAGTAGTATTAGCGGGAGTCCCGCAGATACGCAGTATTTT CASSISGSPADTQYF
TRBJ1-2 TRBV11-2 TRBD1 once TGTGCCAGCAGCTTTTCGGGACAGTCTTATGGCTACACCTTC CASSFSGQSYGYTF
TRBJ2-2 TRBV12-2 - - TGTGCAAGTCGCTCGAACCCACGGACTAGCGGGAGGGCTTTCGGGGAGCTGTTTTTT CASRSNPRTSGRAFGELFF
TRBJ1-4 TRBV30 TRBD1 - TGTGCCTGGAGTGACGGGACAGGGAATGAAAAACTGTTTTTT CAWSDGTGNEKLFF
TRBJ2-5 TRBV25-1 - - TGTGCCAGCAGTGGTGGGACCCGAGAGGAGACCCAGTACTTC CASSGGTREETQYF
TRBJ1-1 TRBV6-6 - - TGTGCCAGCGGTGGGGTGAACACTGAAGCTTTCTTT CASGGVNTEAFF
TRBJ1-4 TRBV28 TRBD1 - TGTGCCAGCAGGGGGGACAGGCCAAATGAAAAACTGTTTTTT CASRGDRPNEKLFF
TRBJ2-5 TRBV4-1 - - TGCGCCAGCAGCCTACAGGGTTACCAAGAGACCCAGTACTTC CASSLQGYQETQYF
TRBJ2-7 TRBV2 - once TGTGCCAGCAGCGAACGCGGGTACGAGCAGTACTTC CASSERGYEQYF
TRBJ2-3 TRBV6-1 - - TGTGCCAGCAGCGCGACAGGGAGGATAGATACGCAGTATTTT CASSATGRIDTQYF
TRBJ2-1 TRBV2 - - TGTGCCAGCAGTGATGTCGACCGCCGAAAGCCCTACAATAAGCAGTTCTTC CASSDVDRRKPYNKQFF
TRBJ2-7 TRBV9 TRBD1 - TGTGCCAGCAGCGTAGGACAGGGCGAGTACGAGCAGTACTTC CASSVGQGEYEQYF
TRBJ2-6 TRBV7-9 TRBD2 - TGTGCCAGCAGCCCTAGCGGGAGGGCCCCCCGCAACGTCCTGACTTTC CASSPSGRAPRNVLTF
TRBJ2-7 TRBV5-8 - - TGTGCCAGCAGCTTGCTCAACGGGACACGGCCCGTCGAGCAGTACTTC CASSLLNGTRPVEQYF
TRBJ2-1 TRBV4-2 TRBD2 - TGTGCCAGCAGCCACCCACTAGCGGGAGGGCCGAGCTCCTACAATGAGCAGTTCTTC CASSHPLAGGPSSYNEQFF
TRBJ2-4 TRBV27 TRBD2 - TGTGCCAGCAGTTTATCTGGGGGGGTAAACATTCAGTACTTC CASSLSGGVNIQYF
TRBJ2-1 TRBV9 - - TGTGCCAGCAGCGTAGCACCCCCGGGTGAGCAGTTCTTC CASSVAPPGEQFF
TRBJ2-7 TRBV7-9 - - TGTGCCAGCAGTTACGAGGGATACGAGCAGTACTTC CASSYEGYEQYF
TRBJ2-3 TRBV6-5 TRBD2 - TGTGCCAGCAGCCCCGGGACTAGCGGAACAGATACGCAGTATTTT CASSPGTSGTDTQYF
TRBJ2-2 TRBV25-1 - - TGTGCCAGCACGGGGAAGAACACCGGGGAGCTGTTTTTT CASTGKNTGELFF
TRBJ2-1 TRBV11-2 - - TGTGCCAGCAGCCTAATTGCGGCTACCCACTACAATGAGCAGTTCTTC CASSLIAATHYNEQFF
TRBJ1-1 TRBV29-1 - - TGCAGCGTTGAATTGGCCAACCTTGAAGCTTTCTTT CSVELANLEAFF
TRBJ2-1 TRBV4-1 - - TGCGCCAGCAGCCAAGCACAGCAGCGGTACAATGAGCAGTTCTTC CASSQAQQRYNEQFF
TRBJ2-7 TRBV19 TRBD1 - TGTGCCAGTAGTACAGGGGGCGAGCAGTACTTC CASSTGGEQYF
TRBJ2-1 TRBV7-2 - - TGTGCCAGCAGCTTACAGGGCGGGTACAATGAGCAGTTCTTC CASSLQGGYNEQFF
TRBJ1-1 TRBV11-2 - - TGTGCCAGCAGCCGAGGACAGACAATGAACACTGAAGCTTTCTTT CASSRGQTMNTEAFF
TRBJ2-7 TRBV14 TRBD2 - TGTGCCAGCAGCCTAGCGGGAGGGCCCCCCTACGAGGGCGAGCAGTACTTC CASSLAGGPPYEGEQYF
TRBJ2-5 TRBV7-9 TRBD1 - TGTGCCAGCAGCTTAGGACAGGGAGAGACCCAGTACTTC CASSLGQGETQYF
TRBJ2-1 TRBV5-1 - - TGCGCCAGCAGCTTGGCTACAGGCCTAGAGCAGTTCTTC CASSLATGLEQFF
TRBJ1-2 TRBV7-9 - once TGTGCCAGCAGCCCCGGCGGCAAAAAGGGTAACTATGGCTACACCTTC CASSPGGKKGNYGYTF
TRBJ1-2 TRBV18 TRBD1 - TGTGCCAGCTCACCCGACAGGGGGGTCGGCTACACCTTC CASSPDRGVGYTF
TRBJ2-7 TRBV4-2 TRBD2 - TGTGCCAGCAGCCAAAAACTAGCGGGAGGGAGCTCCTACGAGCAGTACTTC CASSQKLAGGSSYEQYF
TRBJ2-2 TRBV15 TRBD1 - TGTGCCACCAGCAGAGGTCCGGGACAGTACACCGGGGAGCTGTTTTTT CATSRGPGQYTGELFF
TRBJ2-1 TRBV2 - - TGTGCCAGCAGGCTTCTAGTTGCTGAGTACAATGAGCAGTTCTTC CASRLLVAEYNEQFF
TRBJ2-7 TRBV30 - - TGTGCCTGGAAGCTGGGTGCCCCCAGGTACGAGCAGTACTTC CAWKLGAPRYEQYF
TRBJ2-7 TRBV27 - - TGTGCCACCCGGACAAGGACGGGGTTAGAGCAGTACTTC CATRTRTGLEQYF
TRBJ2-3 TRBV4-2 TRBD2 - TGTGCCAGCAGCTCCCTCGGACTAGCGCAAAGCACAGATACGCAGTATTTT CASSSLGLAQSTDTQYF
TRBJ2-2 TRBV7-2 - - TGTGCCAGCAGCTTACATGGCGCCGCGAACACCGGGGAGCTGTTTTTT CASSLHGAANTGELFF
TRBJ2-2 TRBV9 TRBD2 - TGTGCCAGCAGCTCTCGTGGCGGGAGCGCCGGGGAGCTGTTTTTT CASSSRGGSAGELFF
TRBJ2-7 TRBV27 - - TGTGCCAGCAGTTCAGGCCGGGGGCCCTACGAGCAGTACTTC CASSSGRGPYEQYF
TRBJ2-7 TRBV30 - - TGTGCCTGGAACGAGGTCCTTAGCTCCTACGAGCAGTACTTC CAWNEVLSSYEQYF
TRBJ2-1 TRBV11-1 TRBD2 - TGTGCCAGCAGCTTACGAGGCGGGAGGGCTAAGTTCTTC CASSLRGGRAKFF
TRBJ2-5 TRBV6-5 - - TGTGCCAGCAGTTATTTAGAGACCCAGTACTTC CASSYLETQYF
TRBJ2-2 TRBV7-3 - few TGTGCCAGCAGCTTAACGACGGCCGGGGAGCTGTTTTTT CASSLTTAGELFF
TRBJ1-2 TRBV9 TRBD1 - TGTGCCAGCAGCCGGGACAGGGGTTTAAGCTACACCTTC CASSRDRGLSYTF
TRBJ2-3 TRBV4-1 TRBD2 - TGCGCCAGCAGCCAGCGGGGGACGCCCGTCACAGATACGCAGTATTTT CASSQRGTPVTDTQYF